A single sample is the source of the 4 T cell receptor delta chains below, sequenced in a study of γδ T cells in repeated Plasmodium falciparum infection. TCRdb redid the clone calls on the multiplex PCR reads with CATT. The sample lists about 48,000 delta-chain clones, roughly 1.6% occurring once. Vgamma9/Vdelta2+ and Vdelta2-negative gammadelta T cells were flow-sorted from PBMC for bulk sequencing. The specimen was gamma-delta T cells from blood. These receptors were collected from a pool of human donors (malaria-infected and uninfected, not separated).

DNA for the CDR3: TGCTCTGGGGAGAGTCCTCGTACTGGGGGATGTAACTCCGATAAACCCATCTTT. It codes for CSGESPRTGGCNSDKPIF. The V gene is TRDV1; the J gene was not called; TRDD3 is the table's D call and was not checked against the DNA. There are 18 residues in the CDR3. Germline V gene data show CDR1 as TSWWSYY and CDR2 as QGS.

This clone appeared a few times. The likely explanation is a read error, given a far larger clone one base away. Other DNA sequences in this specimen translate into the identical CDR3. CDR3 sequence reads: CACDTKYYQPMYTDKLIF. CDR3 DNA: TGTGCATGTGACACGAAGTACTACCAGCCGATGTACACCGATAAACTCATCTTT. The chain carries TRDV2 and TRDJ1; D is uncertain. TCRdb offers no J gene call, so here the DNA was matched to germline to obtain one. There are 18 residues in the CDR3. Looked up from germline, CDR1 is GEAIGNYY and CDR2 is EKD.

As to this clone: One end of the junction fails to match germline, which may point to a read error. This CDR3 is also generated by other DNA sequences in the sample. This chain joins TRDV1 and TRDJ1; D possibly corresponds to TRDD3 (5 bases). Per germline, CDR1 TSWWSYY and CDR2 QGS. This CDR3 region has 17 residues. The CDR3 nucleotides read TGTGCTCTTGGGGAACGTTCCCCATACTGGATTACCGACAAACTCATCTTT. Its protein product is CALGERSPYWITDKLIF.

This clone was observed many times. A far larger clone differs by one base, so this is likely a read error. Different DNA sequences within this sample yield the same CDR3. J is TRDJ1 and V is TRDV1; 8 nucleotides line up with TRDD3. The J gene, absent from TCRdb, was called here by matching the DNA to germline. The CDR3 is 21 amino acids. Per the germline V gene, CDR1 is TSWWSYY and CDR2 is QGS. The trim removed 1 base at V and 2 bases at J, leaving 21 bases unmatched. CDR3 in DNA: TGTGCTCTTGGGGAACACATGGCGGCCTACTGGGGGGCCCGGTGGACCGATAAACTCATCTTT. This sequence encodes CALGEHMAAYWGARWTDKLIF.